This T cell receptor (beta chain) was recorded in a study of OX40 agonist ivuxolimab in advanced cancers. Study as a whole: While on treatment, patients had intravenous ivuxolimab at 0.01 to 10 mg/kg every 2 weeks. Earlier anti-PD-1, anti-PD-L1 or anti-CTLA-4 therapy was permitted; roughly 42% had received some. Three patients, one with hepatocellular carcinoma and two with cutaneous melanoma, responded partially. Study-level findings and limits: The authors also found low normalized T-cell clonal expansion in some nonresponders.

With regard to this clone: Its specificity is not known.

Produced via immunoSEQ multiplex PCR; TCRdb's table is partial and in-frame only. This table has about 100,000 clones, 80% to 95% appearing once. There are 15 residues in the CDR3. Unmatched junction bases numbered 8, after V lost 0 bases and J lost 9 bases. Looked up from germline, CDR1 is SGHNT and CDR2 is YENEEA. The receptor was isolated from an adult with an advanced solid tumor such as melanoma, head and neck, liver or kidney cancer. This chain links TRBV11-3 with TRBJ1-3; 7 nucleotides agree with TRBD1. Specimen: CD4+ or CD8+ T cells sorted from blood, collected in a trial of the OX40 agonist ivuxolimab. DNA for the CDR3: TGTGCCAGCAGCTTAGATTCGGCAGGGGGGAGCACCATATATTTT. Amino acid sequence: CASSLDSAGGSTIYF.